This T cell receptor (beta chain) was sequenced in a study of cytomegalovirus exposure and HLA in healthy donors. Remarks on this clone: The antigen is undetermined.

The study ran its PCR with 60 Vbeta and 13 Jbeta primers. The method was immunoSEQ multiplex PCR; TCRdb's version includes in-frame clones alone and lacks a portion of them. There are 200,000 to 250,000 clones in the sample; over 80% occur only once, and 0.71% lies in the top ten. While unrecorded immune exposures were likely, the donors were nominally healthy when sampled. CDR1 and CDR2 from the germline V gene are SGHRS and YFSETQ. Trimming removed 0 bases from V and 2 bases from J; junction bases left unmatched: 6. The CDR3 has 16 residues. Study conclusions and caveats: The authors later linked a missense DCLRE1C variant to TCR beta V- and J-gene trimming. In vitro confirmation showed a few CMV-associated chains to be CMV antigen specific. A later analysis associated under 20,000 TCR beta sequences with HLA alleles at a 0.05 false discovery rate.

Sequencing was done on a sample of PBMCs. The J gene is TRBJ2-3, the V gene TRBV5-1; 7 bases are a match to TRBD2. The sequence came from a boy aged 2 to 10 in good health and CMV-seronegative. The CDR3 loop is CASSLGYSGPTDTQYF. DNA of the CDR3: TGCGCCAGCAGCTTGGGGTATAGCGGGCCCACAGATACGCAGTATTTT.